The 7 T cell receptor beta chains below were found in one sample sequenced in a study of cytomegalovirus exposure and HLA in healthy donors. The PCR employed 60 Vbeta primers together with 13 Jbeta primers. The protocol was immunoSEQ multiplex PCR, while the TCRdb copy is restricted to in-frame clones and leaves out a portion. This table has more than 100,000 clones, more than 70% appearing once. The sample was PBMCs. The receptors shown here come from a man in his fifties or sixties in good health and CMV-seropositive.

The gene calls are TRBV7-2 and TRBJ1-1; 8 positions match TRBD1. CDR1 and CDR2 from the germline V gene are SGHTA and FQGNSA. Trimming at V came to 9 bases and at J to 1 base, leaving 7 bases not matched to a gene. There are 14 residues in the CDR3. CDR3 DNA: TGTGCCAGTACAGGGGGTCGAGGGAACACTGAAGCTTTCTTT. This codes for CASTGGRGNTEAFF. The full variable domain, in which reference TRBV7-2 and TRBJ1-1 provide the parts outside the CDR3, is GAGVSQSPSNKVTEKGKDVELRCDPISGHTALYWYRQSLGQGLEFLIYFQGNSAPDKSGLPSDRFSAERTGGSVSTLTIQRTQQEDSAVYLCASTGGRGNTEAFFGQGTRLTVV.

The table lists this clone with a few counts. V is TRBV6-6 and J is TRBJ1-1; D gene unclear. Germline CDR1 and CDR2: MNHNY and SVGAGI (reference sequence). This CDR3 region has 14 residues. V gave up 0 bases and J gave up 1 base, with 6 bases separating them. CDR3 sequence: CASSYSSPNTEAFF. DNA of the CDR3: TGTGCCAGCAGTTACTCGAGTCCGAACACTGAAGCTTTCTTT.

The gene calls are TRBV19 and TRBJ1-2, with TRBD1 matching 8 bases. The CDR3 length is 14 residues. V gave up 7 bases and J gave up 1 base; unmatched junction bases: 5. Germline CDR1 and CDR2: LNHDA and SQIVND (reference sequence). The CDR3 sequence: CASTRQGNNYGYTF. The CDR3 DNA sequence: TGTGCCAGTACCAGACAGGGGAATAACTATGGCTACACCTTC.

This chain connects TRBV10-3 to TRBJ2-7; D remains unclear. CDR1 is ENHRY, CDR2 SYGVKD, per germline. The CDR3 consists of 13 residues. The V and J ends lost 8 bases and 2 bases respectively, with 13 bases between them. The CDR3 spells CAIGPEEAYEQYF. As DNA, the CDR3 is TGTGCCATCGGCCCCGAAGAGGCCTACGAGCAGTACTTC.

The gene calls are TRBV7-3 and TRBJ2-3, with TRBD1 identical over 7 bases. Trimming removed 5 bases from V and 6 bases from J; junction bases left unmatched: 14. The CDR3 is made up of 16 amino acids. The germline CDR1 and CDR2 sequences are SGHTA and FQGTGA. In nucleotides, the CDR3 is TGTGCCAGCAGCCCCTCGACAGGGATAAGGTCGGATACGCAGTATTTT. It codes for CASSPSTGIRSDTQYF.

The chain employs TRBV6-1 and TRBJ1-3; the match to TRBD1 covers 7 bases. The germline V gene has CDR1 MNHNS and CDR2 SASEGT. The length of the CDR3 is 15 residues. After removal of 6 bases from V and 2 bases from J, the junction contained 7 bases not matched to a gene. CDR3 coding DNA: TGTGCCAGCAGGGGAACAGGGGACGCTGGAAACACCATATATTTT. It yields the protein CASRGTGDAGNTIYF.

V is TRBV11-3 and J is TRBJ2-1, with a weak D call TRBD2 (6 bases). This CDR3 is built from 15 residues. CDR1 and CDR2 (germline): SGHNT, YENEEA. V was cut by 4 bases and J by 2 bases, with 12 bases left in between. CDR3 sequence reads: CASSSRENPYNEQFF. The CDR3 nucleotides read TGTGCCAGCAGCTCCCGGGAGAACCCCTACAATGAGCAGTTCTTC. Variable domain in full (rest from reference TRBV11-3 and TRBJ2-1): EAGVVQSPRYKIIEKKQPVAFWCNPISGHNTLYWYLQNLGQGPELLIRYENEEAVDDSQLPKDRFSAERLKGVDSTLKIQPAELGDSAVYLCASSSRENPYNEQFFGPGTRLTVL.